The 9 T cell receptor beta chains given below trace back to one sample, sequenced in a study of blood T cell repertoires in COVID-19 (dated by TCRdb to 2019 to 2021). The receptor library was made with the immunoSEQ multiplex PCR assay. Imported from immuneACCESS, the table was reduced by TCRdb to in-frame sequences with V and J called. These copies leave out some clones; in studies compared against another copy, an unresolved V gene accounts for under half, and the cause of the remainder is not known. The sample table lists approximately 170,000 clones, 80% to 90% of them with a count of one. The ten largest clones take up 7.5% to 10% of the sample. Source material: peripheral blood. The receptors here all came from a man between 45 and 60 years old with active or convalescent COVID-19.

The chain links TRBV7-6 to TRBJ2-1, with 8 bases aligning to TRBD2. The V gene end was trimmed by 5 bases and the J gene end by 4 bases; junction bases not matched to a gene: 7. Germline lookup yields CDR1 SGHVS and CDR2 FNYEAQ. The CDR3 runs to 15 residues. This CDR3 reads CASSLLAAPYNEQFF. DNA of the CDR3: TGTGCCAGCAGCCTACTAGCGGCCCCTTACAATGAGCAGTTCTTC.

The genes are TRBV9 and TRBJ2-1; TRBD2 matches 8 bases. Germline values: CDR1 SGDLS, CDR2 YYNGEE. The CDR3 is made up of 15 amino acids. The V gene end was trimmed by 5 bases and the J gene end by 3 bases; junction bases not matched to a gene: 7. CDR3 in amino acids: CASSLTSGVYNEQFF. In nucleotides, the CDR3 is TGTGCCAGCAGTCTTACTAGCGGAGTCTACAATGAGCAGTTCTTC.

The CDR3 sequence is CASSDYGGNQPQHF. The CDR3 bases are TGTGCCAGCAGCGACTATGGGGGGAATCAGCCCCAGCATTTT. V gene TRBV6-5 combines with J gene TRBJ1-5, with TRBD1 as a possible D gene (5 bases). V lost 6 bases, J lost 4 bases, and 13 bases lay in between. From germline, CDR1 is MNHEY and CDR2 SVGAGI. This CDR3 has 14 residues.

The chain combines TRBV7-9 with TRBJ2-7; D perhaps matches TRBD1 (6 bases). The CDR3 contains 13 residues. The germline CDR1 and CDR2 sequences are SEHNR and FQNEAQ (reference sequence). The V gene lost 5 bases and the J gene lost 5 bases, with 13 bases spanning the gap. The CDR3 nucleotides are TGTGCCAGCAGCAAATTACAGGGAGACGAGCAGTACTTC. Protein sequence: CASSKLQGDEQYF. The full variable domain, completed using reference TRBV7-9 and TRBJ2-7, is DTGVSQNPRHKITKRGQNVTFRCDPISEHNRLYWYRQTLGQGPEFLTYFQNEAQLEKSRLLSDRFSAERPKGSFSTLEIQRTEQGDSAMYLCASSKLQGDEQYFGPGTRLTVT.

The J gene is TRBJ1-1, the V gene TRBV3-1 (or the pseudogene TRBV3-2), with 7 bases matching TRBD1. The germline V gene has CDR1 LGHDT and CDR2 YNNKEL (reference sequence). V lost 5 bases and J lost 5; bases outside the gene matches: 2. This CDR3 spans 12 amino acids. CDR3 nucleotide sequence: TGTGCCAGCAGCGACAGGGTAACTGAAGCTTTCTTT. As protein: CASSDRVTEAFF.

The chain has TRBV24-1 and TRBJ2-7; a possible D gene is TRBD1 (5 bases). The CDR3 runs to 14 residues. The V gene's germline CDR1 is KGHDR and CDR2 SFDVKD. The V end was cut by 4 bases, the J end by 3 bases, with 12 bases between. For the CDR3, the DNA is TGTGCCACCAGTGACCCGCAGGGTCTCTACGAGCAGTACTTC. This codes for CATSDPQGLYEQYF.

The chain employs TRBV5-3 and TRBJ2-5; 10 nucleotides line up with TRBD2. TRBV5-3 is an ORF for which the function is uncertain. The CDR3 has 18 amino acids. After removal of 1 base from V and 2 bases from J, the junction contained 11 bases not matched to a gene. DNA of the CDR3: TGTGCCAGAAGCTTGTTTATTCCTGGACTAGCGGTTCAAGAGACCCAGTACTTC. This encodes CARSLFIPGLAVQETQYF.

This clone was recorded a few times. This sequence joins TRBV5-1 and TRBJ2-7, with a possible D match to TRBD1 (5 bases). Deletions cut 4 bases from V and 6 bases from J, with 14 bases between. Germline CDR1 is SGHRS and CDR2 is YFSETQ. The CDR3 has 13 amino acids. CDR3 in DNA: TGCGCCAGCAGCCTACCAGGGCACCGCGAGCAGTACTTC. As protein: CASSLPGHREQYF.

This clone has just one count. This sequence joins TRBV21-1 and TRBJ2-6; the D call in the table, TRBD2, was not verified against the DNA. TRBV21-1 is tagged as a pseudogene. The CDR3 extends over 19 amino acids. The CDR3 protein is CASSNTGTSGGGGANVLTF. The CDR3 nucleotides are TGTGCCAGCAGCAATACCGGGACTAGCGGGGGAGGAGGGGCCAACGTCCTGACTTTC.